One sample yielded the 12 T cell receptor beta chains listed below, sequenced in a study of blood T cell repertoires in COVID-19. Only in-frame clones appear in the TCRdb table, and some are missing; sequencing was by immunoSEQ multiplex PCR. The sample lists tens of thousands of clones; approximately 73% were seen once. The sample taken for sequencing was peripheral blood. These TCRs come from a man older than 75 with acute or convalescent COVID-19.

This chain links TRBV30 with TRBJ1-1, with unresolved D. The V and J ends lost 5 bases and 6 bases respectively, with 16 bases between them. CDR1 GTSNPN and CDR2 SVGIG come from the germline V gene (reference sequence). This CDR3 is built from 13 residues. CDR3 bases: TGTGCCTGGGCTAGACGGGTGGGTGCTGAAGCTTTCTTT. Translating it yields CAWARRVGAEAFF.

V gene TRBV6-6 combines with J gene TRBJ1-1; 8 bases agree with TRBD1. The CDR3 is 14 amino acids. J lost 2 bases, V lost 9 bases, and 8 bases had no gene match. Germline assignment: CDR1 MNHNY and CDR2 SVGAGI (reference sequence). The chain's CDR3 is CASHTGQGNTEAFF. As DNA, the CDR3 is TGTGCCAGTCATACCGGACAGGGCAACACTGAAGCTTTCTTT.

V usage is TRBV3-1 (or the pseudogene TRBV3-2) and J usage is TRBJ2-7; D is uncertain. The CDR3 has 15 residues. CDR1 is LGHDT, CDR2 YNNKEL, per germline (reference sequence). The ends were cut back, 1 base at V and 2 bases at J, with 12 bases in the middle. The CDR3 DNA reads as TGTGCCAGCAGCCAAGGTAGTCACCGCACCTACGAGCAGTACTTC. Encoded protein: CASSQGSHRTYEQYF.

This chain joins TRBV5-4 and TRBJ2-1; the match to TRBD2 covers 9 bases. Germline V gene lookup returns CDR1 SGHNT and CDR2 YYREEE (reference sequence). V shed 2 bases and J 6 bases; nucleotides not matched to a gene: 6. The CDR3 runs to 15 residues. CDR3 loop: CASSFSSGNFNEQFF. CDR3 sequence (DNA): TGTGCCAGCAGCTTCTCTAGCGGGAACTTCAATGAGCAGTTCTTC.

This sequence joins TRBV27 and TRBJ2-5; TRBD1 is a possible D gene (6 bases). Germline lookup yields CDR1 MNHEY and CDR2 SMNVEV (reference sequence). The V end was cut by 3 bases, the J end by 4 bases, with 9 bases between. The CDR3 covers 13 residues. CDR3 region: CASSFTGRETQYF. The CDR3 coding sequence is TGTGCCAGCAGTTTTACAGGGAGAGAGACCCAGTACTTC.

CDR3 in amino acids: CASSFSSGARAGNTIYF. Here the CDR3 DNA reads TGTGCCAGCAGTTTTTCGTCAGGGGCCAGGGCTGGAAACACCATATATTTT. V usage is TRBV28 and J usage is TRBJ1-3, with a tentative D call TRBD1 (6 bases). This CDR3 is 17 amino acids long. The V end lost 3 bases, the J end lost 2 bases, and 17 bases lay between the germline ends. CDR1 and CDR2 from the germline V gene are MDHEN and SYDVKM.

The V gene is TRBV11-2, the J gene TRBJ2-3, with D perhaps TRBD2 (5 bases). CDR1 is SGHAT, CDR2 FQNNGV, per germline. The CDR3 contains 15 residues. V lost 1 base, J lost 4 bases, and 12 bases lay in between. CDR3 region: CASSLGLANADTQYF. CDR3 DNA: TGTGCCAGCAGCTTAGGTCTAGCAAATGCAGATACGCAGTATTTT.

This clone was counted ten times or more. V and J are TRBV4-1 and TRBJ2-7; 10 bases match TRBD1. The CDR3 is 15 amino acids. CDR1 and CDR2 (germline): MGHRA, YSYEKL. The junction had 2 bases not matched to a gene; V was cut back by 3 bases and J by 0 bases. CDR3 loop: CASSHWDRGSYEQYF. The CDR3 bases are TGCGCCAGCAGCCATTGGGACAGGGGCTCCTACGAGCAGTACTTC.

V usage is TRBV2 and J usage is TRBJ2-5, with a tentative D call TRBD2 (5 bases). CDR3 length: 14 amino acids. Germline loops: CDR1 SNHLY, CDR2 FYNNEI. The V gene lost 6 bases and the J gene lost 5 bases, with 16 bases spanning the gap. The CDR3 loop is CASSALGGGETQYF. CDR3 DNA sequence: TGTGCCAGCAGCGCTTTAGGCGGCGGGGAGACCCAGTACTTC.

This clone was seen a few times. The rearrangement links TRBV27 to TRBJ1-3; 8 bases align to TRBD1. Germline CDR1 MNHEY, CDR2 SMNVEV (reference sequence). V lost 6 bases to trimming and J lost 2 bases; unmatched junction nucleotides: 0. The CDR3 is 13 amino acids. In DNA form, the CDR3 reads TGTGCCAGCAGGGGACAGGCTGGAAACACCATATATTTT. Protein product: CASRGQAGNTIYF.

This clone occurred a few times. The rearrangement joins TRBV5-1 to TRBJ2-7; 9 bases fit TRBD1. The CDR3 runs 15 residues. Trimming removed 2 bases from V and 1 base from J; junction bases left unmatched: 4. CDR1 is SGHRS and CDR2 is YFSETQ in the germline V gene. The CDR3 DNA reads TGCGCCAGCAGCTTCGGACAGGGGATTTCCTACGAGCAGTACTTC. It specifies CASSFGQGISYEQYF.

The rearrangement uses TRBV6-2 or TRBV6-3 and TRBJ2-4; 11 bases line up with TRBD2. Germline assignment: CDR1 MNHEY and CDR2 SVGEGT. The CDR3 is made up of 17 amino acids. V lost 2 bases to trimming and J lost 1 base; unmatched junction nucleotides: 4. CDR3 DNA sequence: TGTGCCAGCAGTTACCCTATAGCGGGAGGGGCCAAAAACATTCAGTACTTC. Protein: CASSYPIAGGAKNIQYF.